The 18 T cell receptor beta chains below all came from one sample that was sequenced in a study of T-cell memory formation after mild COVID-19. TCRdb passed the 5' RACE reads through MiXCR, listing each CDR3 protein once. This table holds some 600,000 distinct CDR3 sequences, approximately 15% found once. The specimen was PBMCs or a T cell subset sorted from them (not recorded which). The receptors shown here come from an adult woman who had mild COVID-19 (a few samples of this study predate the infection). Cell type and time point are not known.

The chain links TRBV7-3 to TRBJ2-3, with 7 bases identical to TRBD1. Looked up from germline, CDR1 is SGHTA and CDR2 is FQGTGA. The CDR3 covers 14 residues. V was clipped by 5 bases and J by 4 bases; unmatched bases: 6. The CDR3 reads CASSQGVGADTQYF. The CDR3 nucleotides read TGTGCCAGCAGCCAGGGGGTGGGCGCAGATACGCAGTATTTT.

This chain uses TRBV12-3 or TRBV12-4 with TRBJ1-2; D remains unclear. Trimming took off 0 bases at V and 6 bases at J, with 14 bases between the two ends. The CDR3 is made up of 15 amino acids. CDR3 in DNA: TGTGCCAGCAGTTTAGCGCAGGCAGAGACAAATGGCTACACCTTC. As protein: CASSLAQAETNGYTF.

This clonotype was counted a single time. The CDR3 DNA reads as TGCAGTGCTTTGGGACAGGGGAGCTACGAGCAGTACTTC. This sequence encodes CSALGQGSYEQYF. This sequence joins TRBV20-1 and TRBJ2-7, with 10 bases that match TRBD1. The CDR3 extends over 13 amino acids. The J segment lost 3 bases and the V segment lost 5 bases, leaving 4 bases of the junction unmatched. CDR1 DFQATT and CDR2 SNEGSKA come from the germline V gene (reference sequence).

The rearrangement joins TRBV20-1 to TRBJ1-1, with D possibly TRBD1 on 5 matching bases. The CDR3 extends over 12 amino acids. CDR1 and CDR2 (germline): DFQATT, SNEGSKA (reference sequence). Trimming took 4 bases from V and 4 from J, leaving 10 bases between them. For the CDR3, the DNA is TGCAGTGCTAATTCTGGGGGCACTGAAGCTTTCTTT. It specifies CSANSGGTEAFF.

This sequence joins TRBV6-6 and TRBJ1-2, with D possibly TRBD1 on 5 matching bases. This CDR3 has 14 amino acids. Germline-derived CDR1 and CDR2 are MNHNY and SVGAGI (reference sequence). Between the trimmed V and J ends, which lost 6 bases and 3 bases, there was a span of 14 bases. The CDR3 here is CASRMIEGDYGYTF. CDR3 DNA sequence: TGTGCCAGCAGGATGATTGAAGGGGACTATGGCTACACCTTC.

This sequence joins TRBV6-2 or TRBV6-3 and TRBJ2-7; weak D call: TRBD1 (5 bases). Germline CDR1 and CDR2: MNHEY and SVGEGT. The CDR3 runs to 13 residues. The V end lost 7 bases, the J end lost 0 bases, and 10 bases lay between the germline ends. The CDR3: CASIRANSYEQYF. CDR3 nucleotide sequence: TGTGCCAGCATCAGGGCGAACTCCTACGAGCAGTACTTC.

This clonotype was counted a few times. V is TRBV5-5 and J is TRBJ2-3; a possible D gene is TRBD1 (5 bases). Germline CDR1 and CDR2: SGHKS and YYEKEE (reference sequence). V was clipped by 4 bases and J by 14 bases, with 20 bases between them. This CDR3 comprises 13 residues. The CDR3 sequence: CASSARLGQGPYF. The DNA of the CDR3 is TGTGCCAGCAGCGCCCGCCTAGGGCAGGGTCCGTATTTT.

The rearrangement links TRBV29-1 to TRBJ1-2, with TRBD1 matching over 7 bases. The trim removed 3 bases at V and 0 bases at J, leaving 4 bases unmatched. Germline values: CDR1 SQVTM, CDR2 ANQGSEA. The CDR3 sequence is 14 residues long. The CDR3 loop reads CSVEGQRANYGYTF. The CDR3 DNA follows: TGCAGCGTTGAGGGACAGAGAGCTAACTATGGCTACACCTTC.

The rearrangement links TRBV12-3 or TRBV12-4 to TRBJ1-2; D is uncertain. This CDR3 has 12 amino acids. Trimming removed 4 bases at V and 4 bases at J, with 7 bases between. The DNA for the CDR3 is TGTGCCAGCAGTTCCTCAGCCTATGGCTACACCTTC. This sequence encodes CASSSSAYGYTF.

V usage is TRBV7-9 and J usage is TRBJ2-2; the D is unclear. CDR3 length: 13 residues. Trimming left V 5 bases short and J 6 bases short, with 10 bases between. CDR1 and CDR2 (germline): SEHNR, FQNEAQ (reference sequence). In DNA, the CDR3 is TGTGCCAGCAGCCGGACGTTTCCCGGGGAGCTGTTTTTT. Protein: CASSRTFPGELFF.

V and J are TRBV20-1 and TRBJ2-7, with 12 bases that match TRBD2. Germline V gives CDR1 DFQATT, CDR2 SNEGSKA (reference sequence). V shed 5 bases, J shed 6 bases, and the junction held 8 bases outside the gene matches. There are 14 residues in the CDR3. This chain's CDR3 is CSALGGLAGFEQYF. CDR3 in DNA: TGCAGTGCTCTGGGGGGACTAGCGGGTTTCGAGCAGTACTTC.

This clonotype was detected ten times or more. The V call is TRBV19, the J call TRBJ1-5, with a tentative D call TRBD1 (5 bases). The V and J ends lost 2 bases and 5 bases respectively, with 10 bases between them. The length of the CDR3 is 14 residues. Germline V gene data show CDR1 as LNHDA and CDR2 as SQIVND (reference sequence). CDR3 in DNA: TGTGCCAGTAGTATATGGGTAGGGGATCAGCCCCAGCATTTT. Its translation: CASSIWVGDQPQHF.

J is TRBJ2-3 and V is TRBV7-3; TRBD2 aligns across 15 bases. The CDR3 has 17 amino acids. Trimming cost V 5 bases and J 5 bases; bases outside gene matches: 8. Per germline, CDR1 SGHTA and CDR2 FQGTGA. The CDR3 DNA follows: TGTGCCAGCAGCCTTGGACTAGCGGGGGGGCCACAAGATACGCAGTATTTT. Translation: CASSLGLAGGPQDTQYF.

The chain links TRBV11-2 to TRBJ2-5; D assignment may be TRBD1 or TRBD2 (5 bases each). The CDR3 is 15 amino acids. CDR1 and CDR2 from the germline V gene are SGHAT and FQNNGV. The V gene lost 3 bases and the J gene lost 1 base, with 12 bases spanning the gap. CDR3 sequence reads: CASSFSSGRQETQYF. In nucleotides, the CDR3 is TGTGCCAGCAGCTTCTCCTCGGGACGCCAAGAGACCCAGTACTTC.

The chain recombines TRBV7-8 with TRBJ2-7, with 7 positions matching TRBD1. The CDR3 has 14 residues. Germline loops: CDR1 SGHVS, CDR2 FQNEAQ. The V and J ends lost 5 bases and 4 bases, in that order; junction bases with no gene match: 8. Written as DNA, the CDR3 is TGTGCCAGCAGCCGGGTCCGGACAGGATACGAGCAGTACTTC. Amino acid sequence: CASSRVRTGYEQYF.

V usage is TRBV10-3 and J usage is TRBJ1-5; the D is unclear. The V end lost 11 bases, the J end lost 5 bases, and 7 bases lay between the germline ends. Looked up from germline, CDR1 is ENHRY and CDR2 is SYGVKD. The CDR3 spans 10 residues. The CDR3 nucleotides are TGTGCCGTTCCTTATCAGCCCCAGCATTTT. Translation: CAVPYQPQHF.

This clonotype was observed at least ten times. This sequence joins TRBV12-3 or TRBV12-4 and TRBJ2-6, with 7 bases lining up with TRBD1. The CDR3 runs to 16 residues. The J segment lost 0 bases and the V segment lost 4 bases, leaving 3 bases of the junction unmatched. The CDR3 spells CASSSSGGSGANVLTF. In DNA form, the CDR3 reads TGTGCCAGCAGTTCGTCAGGGGGCTCTGGGGCCAACGTCCTGACTTTC.

This clonotype has more than one count but fewer than ten. The chain employs TRBV27 and TRBJ2-7; no clear D. V dropped 6 bases and J dropped 3 bases, with 18 bases sitting between them. The CDR3 contains 15 residues. Germline values: CDR1 MNHEY, CDR2 SMNVEV (reference sequence). The DNA of the CDR3 is TGTGCCAGCAGCTTCCGACCCATCACGGGCTACGAGCAGTACTTC. As protein: CASSFRPITGYEQYF.